This TCR beta chain was identified in a study of chemoradiotherapy in HPV16-positive cancers. TCRdb's table, derived via immunoSEQ multiplex PCR, lists solely in-frame clones and lacks some. The sample holds 25,000 to 40,000 clones, about 85% seen once. Sequenced material: blood, taken from a patient who underwent chemoradiotherapy. The sequence derives from a human donor with HPV-associated anogenital cancer.

This CDR3 is CASSPQGFTYEQYF. CDR3 nucleotide sequence: TGTGCCAGCAGCCCACAGGGGTTTACCTACGAGCAGTACTTC. V and J are TRBV6-5 and TRBJ2-7, with 7 nucleotides matching TRBD1. The CDR3 is 14 amino acids. Germline V gives CDR1 MNHEY, CDR2 SVGAGI. The trim removed 6 bases at V and 2 bases at J, leaving 7 bases unmatched.